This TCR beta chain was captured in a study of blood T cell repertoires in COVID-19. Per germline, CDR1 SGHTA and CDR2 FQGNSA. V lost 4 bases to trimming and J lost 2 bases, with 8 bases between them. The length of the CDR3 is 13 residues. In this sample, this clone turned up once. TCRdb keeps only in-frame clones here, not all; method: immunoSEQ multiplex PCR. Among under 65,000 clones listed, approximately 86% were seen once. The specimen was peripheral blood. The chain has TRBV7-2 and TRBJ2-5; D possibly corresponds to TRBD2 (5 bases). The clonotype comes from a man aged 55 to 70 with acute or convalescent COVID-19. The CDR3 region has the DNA TGTGCCAGCAGCTCAAGCGGACAAGAGACCCAGTACTTC. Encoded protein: CASSSSGQETQYF.